This is a list of T cell receptor beta chains from one sample in a study of blood T cell repertoires in COVID-19. Assay: immunoSEQ multiplex PCR; the TCRdb copy retains only in-frame clones and omits some. This table has roughly 200,000 clones, less than 95% appearing once. The sequencing sample was made of peripheral blood. The receptors shown here come from a man aged 30 to 39 with COVID-19, enrolled during active disease. CDR3s include the opening cysteine and the closing phenylalanine or tryptophan. The D gene is left open where the match is weak. A row's size may be missing; if present it is once, few, many or a size class.

J	size	D	V	CDR3	DNA
TRBJ2-1	once	TRBD2	TRBV5-1	CASSPGLAGVNEQFF	TGCGCCAGCAGCCCCGGACTAGCGGGGGTCAATGAGCAGTTCTTC
TRBJ2-1	once	NA	TRBV5-4	CASSSRGALSDEQFF	TGTGCCAGCAGCTCCCGCGGGGCGCTCAGCGATGAGCAGTTCTTC
TRBJ2-1	NA	NA	TRBV7-9	CASSFRGEQFF	TGTGCCAGCAGCTTCAGAGGTGAGCAGTTCTTC
TRBJ1-2	NA	NA	TRBV4-1	CASSQDWGQGNYGYTF	TGCGCCAGCAGCCAAGATTGGGGCCAGGGGAACTATGGCTACACCTTC
TRBJ1-1	NA	TRBD1	TRBV6-6	CASSEGQVNTEAFF	TGTGCCAGCAGTGAGGGACAGGTGAACACTGAAGCTTTCTTT
TRBJ1-2	NA	TRBD1	TRBV19	CASRLPGQGRNGYTF	TGTGCCAGTAGGTTGCCGGGACAGGGAAGAAATGGCTACACCTTC
TRBJ1-5	NA	TRBD1	TRBV12-5	CASGLRILGQGPNQPQHF	TGTGCTAGTGGTTTGCGGATTTTAGGACAGGGCCCCAATCAGCCCCAGCATTTT
TRBJ1-2	NA	NA	TRBV15	CATSSEWGGKFINYGYTF	TGTGCCACCAGCAGTGAGTGGGGAGGGAAGTTTATCAACTATGGCTACACCTTC
TRBJ2-3	NA	NA	TRBV10-2	CASSESGPFTDTQYF	TGCGCCAGCAGTGAATCAGGCCCTTTCACAGATACGCAGTATTTT
TRBJ2-7	NA	TRBD1	TRBV7-9	CASSLTGTGQYQQYF	TGTGCCAGCAGCTTGACCGGGACAGGGCAGTATCAGCAGTACTTC
TRBJ2-2	once	NA	TRBV6-6	CASSYSGGELTGELFF	TGTGCCAGCAGTTACTCTGGCGGGGAGCTAACCGGGGAGCTGTTTTTT
TRBJ1-2	NA	TRBD1	TRBV13	CASSSTGVGYGYTF	TGTGCCAGCAGCTCTACAGGGGTGGGCTATGGCTACACCTTC
TRBJ1-2	NA	NA	TRBV30	CAWSVRGALNGYTF	TGTGCCTGGAGTGTACGGGGGGCTTTGAATGGCTACACCTTC